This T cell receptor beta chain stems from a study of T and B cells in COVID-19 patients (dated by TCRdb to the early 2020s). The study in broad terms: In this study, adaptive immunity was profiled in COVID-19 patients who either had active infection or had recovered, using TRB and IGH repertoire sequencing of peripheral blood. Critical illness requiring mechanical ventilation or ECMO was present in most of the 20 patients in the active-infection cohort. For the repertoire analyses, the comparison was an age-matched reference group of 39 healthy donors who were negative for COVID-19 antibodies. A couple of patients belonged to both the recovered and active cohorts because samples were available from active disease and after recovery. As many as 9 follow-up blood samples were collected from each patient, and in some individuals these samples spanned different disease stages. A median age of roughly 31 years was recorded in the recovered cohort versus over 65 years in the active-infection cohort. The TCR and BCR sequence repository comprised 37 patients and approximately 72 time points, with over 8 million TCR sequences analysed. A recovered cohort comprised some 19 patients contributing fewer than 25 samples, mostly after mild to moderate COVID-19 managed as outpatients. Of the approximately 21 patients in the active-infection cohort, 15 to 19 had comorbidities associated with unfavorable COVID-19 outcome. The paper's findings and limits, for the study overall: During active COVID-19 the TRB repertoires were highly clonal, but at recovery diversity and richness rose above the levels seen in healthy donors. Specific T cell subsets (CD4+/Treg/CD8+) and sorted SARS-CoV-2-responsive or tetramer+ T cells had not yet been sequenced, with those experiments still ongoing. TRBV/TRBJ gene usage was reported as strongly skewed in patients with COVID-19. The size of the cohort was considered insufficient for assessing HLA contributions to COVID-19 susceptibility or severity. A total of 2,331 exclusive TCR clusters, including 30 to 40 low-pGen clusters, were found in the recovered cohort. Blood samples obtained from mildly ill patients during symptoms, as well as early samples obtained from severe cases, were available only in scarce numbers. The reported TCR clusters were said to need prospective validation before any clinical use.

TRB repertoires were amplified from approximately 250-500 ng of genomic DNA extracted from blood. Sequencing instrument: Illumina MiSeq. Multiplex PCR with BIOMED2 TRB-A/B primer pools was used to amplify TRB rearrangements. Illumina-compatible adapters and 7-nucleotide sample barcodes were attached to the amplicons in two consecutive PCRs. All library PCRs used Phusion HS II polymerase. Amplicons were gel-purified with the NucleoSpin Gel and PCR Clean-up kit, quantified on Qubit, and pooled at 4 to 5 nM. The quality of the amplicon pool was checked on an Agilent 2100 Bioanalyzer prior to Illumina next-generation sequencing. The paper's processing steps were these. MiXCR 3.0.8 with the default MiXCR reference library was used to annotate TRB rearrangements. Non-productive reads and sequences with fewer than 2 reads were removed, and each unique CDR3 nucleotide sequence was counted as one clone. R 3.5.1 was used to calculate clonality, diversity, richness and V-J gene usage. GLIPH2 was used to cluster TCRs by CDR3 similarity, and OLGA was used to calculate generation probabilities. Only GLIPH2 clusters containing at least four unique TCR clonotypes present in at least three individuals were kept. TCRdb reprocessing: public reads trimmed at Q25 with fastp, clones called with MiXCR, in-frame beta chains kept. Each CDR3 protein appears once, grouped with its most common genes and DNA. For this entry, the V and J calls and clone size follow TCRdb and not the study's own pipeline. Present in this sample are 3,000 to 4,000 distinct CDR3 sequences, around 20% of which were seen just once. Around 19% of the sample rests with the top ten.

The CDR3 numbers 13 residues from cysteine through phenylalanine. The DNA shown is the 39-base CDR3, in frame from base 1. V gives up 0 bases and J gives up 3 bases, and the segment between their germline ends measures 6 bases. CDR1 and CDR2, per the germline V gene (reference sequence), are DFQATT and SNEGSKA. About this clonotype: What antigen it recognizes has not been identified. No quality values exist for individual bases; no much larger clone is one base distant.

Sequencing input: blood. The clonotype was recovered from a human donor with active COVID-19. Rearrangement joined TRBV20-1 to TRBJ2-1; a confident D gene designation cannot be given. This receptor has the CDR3 CSARDPYYNEQFF. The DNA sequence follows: TGCAGTGCTAGAGACCCGTACTACAATGAGCAGTTCTTC.